The subject of this entry is one TCR beta chain. Its target is not known. The data belong to a study of T cell responses to AZD1222 COVID-19 vaccine. General observations from the study: Reports say nearly half of spike-specific TCRs go after unmutated variant regions. Females made up more of the donors, who were largely white British, and clonal diversity may have come out too low. Baseline antibody screening turned up just six seropositive AZD1222 recipients.

This table comes from immunoSEQ multiplex PCR, and its TCRdb copy is limited to in-frame clones, with some not included. The table shows roughly 140,000 clones, with approximately 86% occurring only once. The V gene lost 4 bases and the J gene lost 6 bases, with 19 bases spanning the gap. CDR1 LNHNV and CDR2 YYDKDF come from the germline V gene (reference sequence). This CDR3 region has 16 residues. The specimen comprised peripheral blood, sampled after recovery from COVID-19. This clonotype was obtained from an adult who had recovered from COVID-19. The chain has TRBV15 and TRBJ1-5, with D possibly being TRBD1 (6 bases). For the CDR3, the DNA is TGTGCCACCAGCACTACACAGGGTCCCATCAGTCAGCCCCAGCATTTT. Translation gives CATSTTQGPISQPQHF.